These 15 T cell receptor beta chains came from one sample sequenced in a study of vaccination and CD4 T cells after COVID-19. With the Oncomine TCR Beta short-read assay, DNA from cultured CD4+ T cells was sequenced. Each CDR3 protein gets one entry after TCRdb re-called the PCR reads with MiXCR. This table has roughly 15,000 distinct CDR3 sequences, approximately 50% appearing once. Treatment specified: roughly 10-day PBMC culture with coronavirus spike peptide pools or control peptides (ViraFEST assay). These receptors lack a known antigen. The sample here was cultured CD4+ T cells from blood, taken after SARS-CoV-2 vaccination. These receptors came from a human donor with COVID-19.

The chain couples TRBV10-3 to TRBJ2-5; D possibly matches TRBD1 or TRBD2 (5 bases each). Trimming removed 0 bases from V and 2 bases from J, with 13 bases in between. Germline CDR1 ENHRY, CDR2 SYGVKD. CDR3 length equals 16 residues. CDR3 protein: CAISESTTRGQETQYF. CDR3 DNA: TGTGCCATCAGTGAGTCGACAACGAGGGGTCAAGAGACCCAGTACTTC.

The chain uses TRBV7-2 and TRBJ1-6; perhaps TRBD1 as D (6 bases). Trimming pared 6 bases from V and 16 bases from J, leaving 22 bases between. The germline gives CDR1 SGHTA, CDR2 FQGNSA. This CDR3 has 14 amino acids. The CDR3 here is CASRAGTPVAGLHF. DNA for the CDR3: TGTGCCAGCAGGGCCGGGACACCGGTAGCAGGTCTCCACTTT. The full variable domain, rest sourced from reference TRBV7-2 and TRBJ1-6, is GAGVSQSPSNKVTEKGKDVELRCDPISGHTALYWYRQSLGQGLEFLIYFQGNSAPDKSGLPSDRFSAERTGGSVSTLTIQRTQQEDSAVYLCASRAGTPVAGLHFGNGTRLTVT.

This clonotype occurred a few times. The rearrangement links TRBV20-1 to TRBJ2-7; D may be TRBD1 (6 bases). This CDR3 region has 13 residues. V was pared by 3 bases and J by 2 bases, with 11 bases between. CDR1 and CDR2 (germline): DFQATT, SNEGSKA (reference sequence). CDR3 region: CSASKTGTYEQYF. CDR3 bases: TGCAGTGCTAGCAAGACAGGAACCTACGAGCAGTACTTC.

The chain combines TRBV20-1 with TRBJ1-3; D remains ambiguous. CDR1 is DFQATT and CDR2 is SNEGSKA in the germline V gene (reference sequence). The length of the CDR3 is 14 residues. Trimming removed 0 bases at V and 1 base at J, with 7 bases between. The CDR3: CSARDAASGNTIYF. In DNA, the CDR3 is TGCAGTGCTAGAGATGCGGCGTCTGGAAACACCATATATTTT.

There are a few counts of this clonotype. The CDR3 coding sequence is TGTGCCAGCCTAGGGACAGGGGCTAACTATGGCTACACCTTC. Its protein is CASLGTGANYGYTF. This rearrangement joins TRBV27 to TRBJ1-2, with 10 bases identical to TRBD1. CDR1 and CDR2 from the germline V gene are MNHEY and SMNVEV (reference sequence). The V and J ends lost 8 bases and 0 bases, in that order; junction bases with no gene match: 3. This CDR3 contains 14 residues.

The chain carries TRBV7-2 and TRBJ2-7; D is unclear. Germline-derived CDR1 and CDR2 are SGHTA and FQGNSA. The CDR3 runs 12 residues. The germline V and J ends were trimmed by 1 base and 7 bases, with 8 bases remaining between them. In nucleotides, the CDR3 is TGTGCCAGCAGCTTAGTTTCGCAGGAGCAGTACTTC. Protein sequence: CASSLVSQEQYF.

The chain carries TRBV19 and TRBJ1-1; D uncertain. The V and J ends lost 5 bases and 0 bases respectively, with 7 bases between them. Germline V gene sequence: CDR1 LNHDA, CDR2 SQIVND (reference sequence). This CDR3 spans 13 amino acids. The CDR3 DNA reads TGTGCCAGTAGTGTAGTCATGAACACTGAAGCTTTCTTT. The encoded protein is CASSVVMNTEAFF.

The chain employs TRBV7-2 and TRBJ2-7; D remains ambiguous. CDR3 size: 12 residues. Germline V lookup: CDR1 SGHTA, CDR2 FQGNSA. Trimming removed 1 base from V and 4 bases from J, with 5 bases in between. CDR3 in amino acids: CASSLVGYEQYF. In DNA, the CDR3 is TGTGCCAGCAGCTTAGTGGGGTACGAGCAGTACTTC.

This clonotype has a handful of counts. V usage is TRBV27 and J usage is TRBJ2-7, with D maybe TRBD1 (6 bases). The CDR3 is 14 residues long. Deletions cut 3 bases from V and 1 base from J, with 10 bases between. Germline CDR1 reads MNHEY; CDR2 reads SMNVEV (reference sequence). The CDR3 region is CASSFTQGSYEQYF. The CDR3 DNA reads as TGTGCCAGCAGTTTTACCCAGGGGTCCTACGAGCAGTACTTC.

The sample holds a few counts of this clonotype. The chain recombines TRBV30 with TRBJ1-6, with TRBD1 identical over 8 bases. V shed 1 base, J shed 9 bases, and the junction held 5 bases outside the gene matches. Germline-derived CDR1 and CDR2 are GTSNPN and SVGIG (reference sequence). The CDR3 totals 14 residues. The CDR3 spells CAWSAGGSVSPLHF. CDR3 bases: TGTGCCTGGAGTGCAGGGGGCTCGGTTTCACCCCTCCACTTT.

V and J are TRBV7-9 and TRBJ1-1; no definite D call. CDR1 and CDR2 from the germline V gene are SEHNR and FQNEAQ (reference sequence). The length of the CDR3 is 14 residues. Trimming stripped 6 bases from V and 4 bases from J, with 15 bases between. The CDR3 loop reads CASSVSGSSTEAFF. CDR3 sequence (DNA): TGTGCCAGCAGTGTGTCAGGCAGTAGCACTGAAGCTTTCTTT.

The rearrangement uses TRBV15 and TRBJ2-5; D gene unclear. Trimming stripped 4 bases from V and 5 bases from J, with 17 bases between. This CDR3 has 15 residues. The V gene's germline CDR1 is LNHNV and CDR2 YYDKDF (reference sequence). CDR3 DNA: TGTGCCACCAGCAACCTAAATGGGGTGGGTGAGACCCAGTACTTC. It translates to CATSNLNGVGETQYF. Based on the CDR3 plus reference TRBV15 and TRBJ2-5, the full variable domain is DAMVIQNPRYQVTQFGKPVTLSCSQTLNHNVMYWYQQKSSQAPKLLFHYYDKDFNNEADTPDNFQSRRPNTSFCFLDIRSPGLGDTAMYLCATSNLNGVGETQYFGPGTRLLVL.

The chain is built from TRBV20-1 and TRBJ2-1; D gene unclear. With 6 bases removed from V and 6 bases from J, the gap between germline ends came to 12 bases. The length of the CDR3 is 12 residues. Germline loops: CDR1 DFQATT, CDR2 SNEGSKA (reference sequence). DNA of the CDR3: TGCAGTGCACCTCATAACGCCAATGAGCAGTTCTTC. It translates to CSAPHNANEQFF.

V is TRBV6-2 or TRBV6-3 and J is TRBJ2-3; 10 bases map to TRBD2. Germline V gives CDR1 MNHEY, CDR2 SVGEGT. Trimming at V came to 2 bases and at J to 5 bases, leaving 19 bases not matched to a gene. The CDR3 runs 20 residues. As DNA, the CDR3 is TGTGCCAGCAGTTACCCGGAGCTAGCGGGGGTCTCGTCCCTTCGAGATACGCAGTATTTT. This encodes CASSYPELAGVSSLRDTQYF.

This clonotype was counted between two and nine times. The genes are TRBV15 and TRBJ1-3, with a possible D match to TRBD1 (6 bases). Germline V gene data show CDR1 as LNHNV and CDR2 as YYDKDF (reference sequence). The length of the CDR3 is 13 residues. The V end lost 9 bases, the J end lost 2 bases, and 11 bases lay between the germline ends. CDR3 nucleotide sequence: TGTGCCACTAGTAGACAGGCTGGAAACACCATATATTTT. This encodes CATSRQAGNTIYF. Drawing the rest from reference TRBV15 and TRBJ1-3, the complete variable domain is DAMVIQNPRYQVTQFGKPVTLSCSQTLNHNVMYWYQQKSSQAPKLLFHYYDKDFNNEADTPDNFQSRRPNTSFCFLDIRSPGLGDTAMYLCATSRQAGNTIYFGEGSWLTVV.